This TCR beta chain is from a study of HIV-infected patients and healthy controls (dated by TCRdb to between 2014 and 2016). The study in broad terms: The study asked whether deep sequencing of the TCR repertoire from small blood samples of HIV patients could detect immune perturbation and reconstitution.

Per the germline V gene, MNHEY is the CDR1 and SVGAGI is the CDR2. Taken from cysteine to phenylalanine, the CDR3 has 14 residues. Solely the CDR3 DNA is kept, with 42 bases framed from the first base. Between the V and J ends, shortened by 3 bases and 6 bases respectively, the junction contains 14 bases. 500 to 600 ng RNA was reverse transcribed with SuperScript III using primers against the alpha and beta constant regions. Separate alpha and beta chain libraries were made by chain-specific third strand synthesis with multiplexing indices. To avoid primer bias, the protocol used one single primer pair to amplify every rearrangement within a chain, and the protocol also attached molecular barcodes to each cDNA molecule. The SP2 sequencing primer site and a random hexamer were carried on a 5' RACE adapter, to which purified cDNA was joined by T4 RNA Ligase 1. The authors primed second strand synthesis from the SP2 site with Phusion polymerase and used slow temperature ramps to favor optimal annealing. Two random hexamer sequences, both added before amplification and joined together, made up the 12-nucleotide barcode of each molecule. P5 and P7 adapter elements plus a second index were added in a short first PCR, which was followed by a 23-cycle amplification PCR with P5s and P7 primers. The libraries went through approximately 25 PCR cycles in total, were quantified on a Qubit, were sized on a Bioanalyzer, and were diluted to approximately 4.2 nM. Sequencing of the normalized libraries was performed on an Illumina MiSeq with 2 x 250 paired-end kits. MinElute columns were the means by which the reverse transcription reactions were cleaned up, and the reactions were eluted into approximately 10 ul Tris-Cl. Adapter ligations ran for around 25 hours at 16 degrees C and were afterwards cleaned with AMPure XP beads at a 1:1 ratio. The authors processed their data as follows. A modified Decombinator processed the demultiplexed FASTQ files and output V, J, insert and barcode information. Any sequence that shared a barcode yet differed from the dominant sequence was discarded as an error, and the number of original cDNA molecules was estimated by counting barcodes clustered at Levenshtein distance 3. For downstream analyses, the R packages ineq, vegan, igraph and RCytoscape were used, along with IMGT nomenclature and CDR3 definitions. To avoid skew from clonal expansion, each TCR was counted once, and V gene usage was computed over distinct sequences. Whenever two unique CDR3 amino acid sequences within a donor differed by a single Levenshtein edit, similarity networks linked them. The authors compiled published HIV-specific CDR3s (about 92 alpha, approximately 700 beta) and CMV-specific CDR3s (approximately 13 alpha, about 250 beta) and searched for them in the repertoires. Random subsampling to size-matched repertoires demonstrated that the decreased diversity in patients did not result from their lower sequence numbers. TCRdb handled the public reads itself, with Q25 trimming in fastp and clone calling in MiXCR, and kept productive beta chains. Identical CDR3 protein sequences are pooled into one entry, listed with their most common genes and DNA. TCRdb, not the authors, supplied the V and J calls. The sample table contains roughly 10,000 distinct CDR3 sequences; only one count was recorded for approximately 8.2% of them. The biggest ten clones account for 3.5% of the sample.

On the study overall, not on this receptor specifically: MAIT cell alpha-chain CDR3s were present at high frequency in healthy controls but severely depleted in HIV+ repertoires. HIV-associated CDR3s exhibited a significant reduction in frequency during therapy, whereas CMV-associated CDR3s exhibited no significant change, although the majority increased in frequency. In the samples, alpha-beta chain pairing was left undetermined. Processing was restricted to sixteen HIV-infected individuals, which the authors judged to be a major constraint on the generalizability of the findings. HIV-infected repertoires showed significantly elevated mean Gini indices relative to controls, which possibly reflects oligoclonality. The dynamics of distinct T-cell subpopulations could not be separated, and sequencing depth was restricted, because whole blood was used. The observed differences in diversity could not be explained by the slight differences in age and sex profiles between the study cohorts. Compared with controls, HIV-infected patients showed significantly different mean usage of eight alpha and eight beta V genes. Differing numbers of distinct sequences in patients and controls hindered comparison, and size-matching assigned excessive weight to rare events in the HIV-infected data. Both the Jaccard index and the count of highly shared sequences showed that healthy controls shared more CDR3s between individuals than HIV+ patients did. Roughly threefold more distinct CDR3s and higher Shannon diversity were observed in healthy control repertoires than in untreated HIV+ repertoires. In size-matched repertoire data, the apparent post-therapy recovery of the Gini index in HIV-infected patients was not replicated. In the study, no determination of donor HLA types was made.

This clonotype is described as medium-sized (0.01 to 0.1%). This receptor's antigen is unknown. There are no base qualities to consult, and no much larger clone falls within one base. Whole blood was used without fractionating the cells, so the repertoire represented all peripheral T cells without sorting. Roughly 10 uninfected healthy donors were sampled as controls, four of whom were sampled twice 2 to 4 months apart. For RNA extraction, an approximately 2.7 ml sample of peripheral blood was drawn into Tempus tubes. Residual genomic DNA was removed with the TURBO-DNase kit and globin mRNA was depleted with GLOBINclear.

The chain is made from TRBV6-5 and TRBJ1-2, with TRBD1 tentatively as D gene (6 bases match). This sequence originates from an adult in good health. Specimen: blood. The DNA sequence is TGTGCCAGCAGTTATGGTCAGGGGCTAGATGGCTACACCTTC. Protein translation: CASSYGQGLDGYTF.